This TCR beta chain is from a study of T-cell reconstitution after alpha-beta-depleted transplantation in children. V shed 0 bases and J 6 bases; nucleotides not matched to a gene: 0. The germline gives CDR1 SGHRS, CDR2 YFSETQ. This CDR3 is built from 14 residues. Unique molecular identifiers were incorporated into the prepared TCRbeta library. TCRdb analysed the PCR reads with MiXCR anew, one entry per CDR3 protein. Of about 27,000 distinct CDR3 sequences listed, 15% to 20% are singletons. In its sample, this clonotype was seen many times. Antigen: not known. Points from the study as a whole: Expanded graft clones, several hundred of them, were reportedly the source of alpha-beta T cells about two months after transplant. From surviving recipient T cells and thymic progenitors came the high day-60 TCRbeta diversity observed in some patients. T-cell numbers and diversity one year post-transplant derived largely from freshly generated T cells.

This receptor was obtained from a male patient between 2 and 10 years old who had a stem cell transplant for acute lymphoblastic leukemia, so the T cells may come from the graft donor. V gene TRBV5-1 combines with J gene TRBJ2-2, with 9 positions matching TRBD1. The input for sequencing was PBMCs, mostly from graft donor cells, taken 60 days after TCRalphabeta/CD19-depleted stem cell transplant. Written as DNA, the CDR3 is TGCGCCAGCAGCTTGGGACAGGGGGCCGGGGAGCTGTTTTTT. Amino acid sequence: CASSLGQGAGELFF. The full variable domain, its missing parts supplied by reference TRBV5-1 and TRBJ2-2, is KAGVTQTPRYLIKTRGQQVTLSCSPISGHRSVSWYQQTPGQGLQFLFEYFSETQRNKGNFPGRFSGRQFSNSRSEMNVSTLELGDSALYLCASSLGQGAGELFFGEGSRLTVL.